A selection of T cell receptor beta chains follows, all from one sample in a study of blood T cell repertoires in COVID-19. Only in-frame clones appear in the TCRdb table, and some are missing; sequencing was by immunoSEQ multiplex PCR. The table records roughly 200,000 clones, about 83% of them present only once. Material for sequencing was peripheral blood. The receptors were gathered from a woman younger than 45 with COVID-19, enrolled during active disease. Each CDR3 is given with its conserved first and last residue. The order of the fields is CDR3 protein, CDR3 DNA, V gene, J gene, clone size, D gene. D genes are given only for firm matches. Clone size, where shown, is once, few, many, or a class for clones that have expanded.

CDR3 protein: CSVRPDGRQPQETQYF
CDR3 DNA: TGCAGCGTTCGGCCGGATGGCAGACAACCACAAGAGACCCAGTACTTC
V gene: TRBV29-1
J gene: TRBJ2-5
clone size: NA
D gene: NA

CDR3 protein: CATSGRTGGGYTF
CDR3 DNA: TGTGCCACCAGTGGAAGGACAGGGGGTGGCTACACCTTC
V gene: TRBV24-1
J gene: TRBJ1-2
clone size: NA
D gene: TRBD1

CDR3 protein: CASSSDRDWYSPLHF
CDR3 DNA: TGTGCCAGCAGTTCAGACAGGGATTGGTATTCACCCCTCCACTTT
V gene: TRBV6-2/TRBV6-3
J gene: TRBJ1-6
clone size: NA
D gene: TRBD1

CDR3 protein: CASNQGPGTEAFF
CDR3 DNA: TGTGCCAGTAATCAGGGGCCTGGCACTGAAGCTTTCTTT
V gene: TRBV19
J gene: TRBJ1-1
clone size: NA
D gene: NA

CDR3 protein: CASSVATGGYEQFF
CDR3 DNA: TGTGCCAGCAGCGTAGCTACTGGGGGGTACGAGCAGTTCTTC
V gene: TRBV9
J gene: TRBJ2-1
clone size: NA
D gene: NA

CDR3 protein: CASSSRGTYEQYF
CDR3 DNA: TGTGCCAGCAGTTCGCGGGGGACCTACGAGCAGTACTTC
V gene: TRBV27
J gene: TRBJ2-7
clone size: NA
D gene: TRBD2

CDR3 protein: CASSKRHWCETSGRVGTDTQYF
CDR3 DNA: TGTGCCAGCAGCAAAAGGCATTGGTGCGAGACTAGCGGGAGGGTGGGCACAGATACGCAGTATTTT
V gene: TRBV21-1
J gene: TRBJ2-3
clone size: NA
D gene: NA

CDR3 protein: CASSLKQGQQGDTEAFF
CDR3 DNA: TGTGCCAGCAGCTTAAAACAGGGACAGCAGGGGGACACTGAAGCTTTCTTT
V gene: TRBV7-2
J gene: TRBJ1-1
clone size: NA
D gene: TRBD1

CDR3 protein: CASSSRDSQRDYAF
CDR3 DNA: TGTGCCAGCAGCTCCCGGGACAGCCAACGGGATTATGCCTTC
V gene: TRBV7-9
J gene: TRBJ1-2
clone size: NA
D gene: TRBD1

CDR3 protein: CASSQLAGGFYEQYF
CDR3 DNA: TGTGCCAGCAGTCAGCTAGCGGGGGGTTTCTACGAGCAGTACTTC
V gene: TRBV28
J gene: TRBJ2-7
clone size: few
D gene: TRBD2

CDR3 protein: CASRGLAGVAGELFF
CDR3 DNA: TGTGCCAGCAGGGGACTAGCGGGAGTGGCCGGGGAGCTGTTTTTT
V gene: TRBV2
J gene: TRBJ2-2
clone size: NA
D gene: TRBD2

CDR3 protein: CASSLAGGSYEQYF
CDR3 DNA: TGCGCCAGCAGCTTGGCGGGGGGCTCCTACGAGCAGTACTTC
V gene: TRBV5-1
J gene: TRBJ2-7
clone size: NA
D gene: TRBD2

CDR3 protein: CASSMTGMDTQYF
CDR3 DNA: TGTGCCAGCAGCATGACAGGGATGGATACGCAGTATTTT
V gene: TRBV7-7
J gene: TRBJ2-3
clone size: NA
D gene: TRBD1

CDR3 protein: CATSRQGATNYGYTF
CDR3 DNA: TGTGCCACCAGCAGGCAGGGGGCAACTAACTATGGCTACACCTTC
V gene: TRBV15
J gene: TRBJ1-2
clone size: NA
D gene: TRBD1

CDR3 protein: CASSLRTGDYYGYTF
CDR3 DNA: TGTGCCAGCAGCCTAAGGACAGGAGACTACTATGGCTACACCTTC
V gene: TRBV5-6
J gene: TRBJ1-2
clone size: NA
D gene: TRBD1

CDR3 protein: CASSYRDRTYEQYF
CDR3 DNA: TGTGCCAGCAGCTACCGGGACAGAACCTACGAGCAGTACTTC
V gene: TRBV7-2
J gene: TRBJ2-7
clone size: NA
D gene: TRBD1

CDR3 protein: CASTRRVGGYTF
CDR3 DNA: TGTGCCAGCACCCGGAGGGTAGGCGGCTACACCTTC
V gene: TRBV28
J gene: TRBJ1-2
clone size: NA
D gene: NA

CDR3 protein: CASSQGGGGGETQYF
CDR3 DNA: TGTGCCAGCAGTCAGGGAGGAGGGGGGGGCGAGACCCAGTACTTC
V gene: TRBV6-6
J gene: TRBJ2-5
clone size: NA
D gene: NA

CDR3 protein: CASSQAGDGANYGYTF
CDR3 DNA: TGCGCCAGCAGCCAAGCGGGGGACGGTGCTAACTATGGCTACACCTTC
V gene: TRBV4-3
J gene: TRBJ1-2
clone size: NA
D gene: NA

CDR3 protein: CASSPGTSSYEQYF
CDR3 DNA: TGTGCCAGCAGCCCTGGGACTAGCTCCTACGAGCAGTACTTC
V gene: TRBV5-4
J gene: TRBJ2-7
clone size: NA
D gene: TRBD2

CDR3 protein: CASSETGDEAFF
CDR3 DNA: TGTGCCAGCAGCGAAACGGGGGATGAAGCTTTCTTT
V gene: TRBV7-9
J gene: TRBJ1-1
clone size: NA
D gene: NA

CDR3 protein: CASSLGATSYNEQFF
CDR3 DNA: TGTGCCAGCAGCTTGGGGGCCACCTCCTACAATGAGCAGTTCTTC
V gene: TRBV5-6
J gene: TRBJ2-1
clone size: NA
D gene: NA

CDR3 protein: CASRAPTGEGNQPQHF
CDR3 DNA: TGTGCCAGCAGGGCCCCTACAGGGGAGGGCAATCAGCCCCAGCATTTT
V gene: TRBV2
J gene: TRBJ1-5
clone size: NA
D gene: TRBD1

CDR3 protein: CSASKEGEQFF
CDR3 DNA: TGCAGCGCCTCCAAGGAGGGTGAGCAGTTCTTC
V gene: TRBV29-1
J gene: TRBJ2-1
clone size: NA
D gene: NA

CDR3 protein: CASSLMVGTEAFF
CDR3 DNA: TGTGCCAGCAGTTTAATGGTCGGCACTGAAGCTTTCTTT
V gene: TRBV12-3/TRBV12-4
J gene: TRBJ1-1
clone size: NA
D gene: NA

CDR3 protein: CASSEKRGRNNYGYTF
CDR3 DNA: TGTGCCAGCAGTGAGAAGAGGGGGCGGAATAACTATGGCTACACCTTC
V gene: TRBV6-1
J gene: TRBJ1-2
clone size: NA
D gene: TRBD1

CDR3 protein: CASSLSGAGELFF
CDR3 DNA: TGTGCCAGCAGCTTATCGGGGGCCGGGGAGCTGTTTTTT
V gene: TRBV7-2
J gene: TRBJ2-2
clone size: NA
D gene: NA

CDR3 protein: CASSPRTGGVETQYF
CDR3 DNA: TGCGCCAGCAGCCCCCGGACAGGGGGAGTGGAGACCCAGTACTTC
V gene: TRBV4-1
J gene: TRBJ2-5
clone size: once
D gene: TRBD1

CDR3 protein: CASSFADRANQPQHF
CDR3 DNA: TGTGCCAGCAGCTTTGCGGACAGGGCGAATCAGCCCCAGCATTTT
V gene: TRBV5-5
J gene: TRBJ1-5
clone size: NA
D gene: TRBD1

CDR3 protein: CASSEAKRIDTQYF
CDR3 DNA: TGTGCCAGCAGTGAAGCTAAGAGGATAGATACGCAGTATTTT
V gene: TRBV2
J gene: TRBJ2-3
clone size: NA
D gene: NA

CDR3 protein: CASSLEETSGYEQYF
CDR3 DNA: TGTGCCAGCAGCTTAGAGGAGACTAGCGGCTACGAGCAGTACTTC
V gene: TRBV11-1
J gene: TRBJ2-7
clone size: NA
D gene: TRBD2

CDR3 protein: CASSTSRDSTEAFF
CDR3 DNA: TGTGCCAGCAGCACGTCCCGGGACAGCACTGAAGCTTTCTTT
V gene: TRBV7-3
J gene: TRBJ1-1
clone size: NA
D gene: TRBD1

CDR3 protein: CASSIIGQGIGNIQYF
CDR3 DNA: TGTGCCAGTAGTATTATAGGACAGGGGATCGGCAACATTCAGTACTTC
V gene: TRBV19
J gene: TRBJ2-4
clone size: NA
D gene: TRBD1

CDR3 protein: CAWGGYLDGYTF
CDR3 DNA: TGTGCCTGGGGTGGTTACTTGGATGGCTACACCTTC
V gene: TRBV30
J gene: TRBJ1-2
clone size: few
D gene: NA

CDR3 protein: CATSRSFESRADTQYF
CDR3 DNA: TGTGCCACCAGCAGATCATTTGAGTCTAGAGCAGATACGCAGTATTTT
V gene: TRBV15
J gene: TRBJ2-3
clone size: few
D gene: NA

CDR3 protein: CASVLQRASGITDTQYF
CDR3 DNA: TGTGCTAGTGTCCTACAAAGGGCTAGCGGGATTACGGATACGCAGTATTTT
V gene: TRBV12-5
J gene: TRBJ2-3
clone size: NA
D gene: TRBD2

CDR3 protein: CASSLSLTGELFF
CDR3 DNA: TGTGCCAGCAGCCTAAGCCTCACCGGGGAGCTGTTTTTT
V gene: TRBV7-2
J gene: TRBJ2-2
clone size: NA
D gene: NA

CDR3 protein: CASSLRQGVDEQFF
CDR3 DNA: TGTGCCAGCAGCTTGAGGCAGGGGGTGGATGAGCAGTTCTTC
V gene: TRBV5-4
J gene: TRBJ2-1
clone size: NA
D gene: TRBD1

CDR3 protein: CASRPRDNGEAFF
CDR3 DNA: TGTGCCAGCAGGCCACGGGACAACGGTGAAGCTTTCTTT
V gene: TRBV2
J gene: TRBJ1-1
clone size: NA
D gene: NA

CDR3 protein: CSASRLPRSYEQYF
CDR3 DNA: TGCAGTGCTAGTCGGTTACCGCGGTCCTACGAGCAGTACTTC
V gene: TRBV20-1
J gene: TRBJ2-7
clone size: NA
D gene: NA

CDR3 protein: CAISERTEKVGELFF
CDR3 DNA: TGTGCCATCAGTGAGCGGACAGAAAAGGTCGGGGAGCTGTTTTTT
V gene: TRBV10-3
J gene: TRBJ2-2
clone size: NA
D gene: NA

CDR3 protein: CATSDSRQEKLFF
CDR3 DNA: TGTGCCACCAGTGATTCTAGGCAGGAAAAACTGTTTTTT
V gene: TRBV24-1
J gene: TRBJ1-4
clone size: few
D gene: NA

CDR3 protein: CASSLQGSYEQYF
CDR3 DNA: TGTGCCAGCAGTTTACAGGGTTCCTACGAGCAGTACTTC
V gene: TRBV27
J gene: TRBJ2-7
clone size: NA
D gene: NA

CDR3 protein: CASSSSLNTEAFF
CDR3 DNA: TGTGCCAGCAGCTCCTCGTTAAACACTGAAGCTTTCTTT
V gene: TRBV5-6
J gene: TRBJ1-1
clone size: NA
D gene: NA

CDR3 protein: CASSPSSGASEEQYF
CDR3 DNA: TGTGCCAGCAGCCCTTCTAGCGGGGCCTCTGAGGAGCAGTACTTC
V gene: TRBV3-1/TRBV3-2
J gene: TRBJ2-7
clone size: NA
D gene: TRBD2

CDR3 protein: CASTVAGLSYEQYF
CDR3 DNA: TGTGCCAGCACCGTAGCGGGACTCTCCTACGAGCAGTACTTC
V gene: TRBV6-5
J gene: TRBJ2-7
clone size: NA
D gene: TRBD2

CDR3 protein: CASSYSAGEFSYEQYF
CDR3 DNA: TGTGCCAGCAGTTACTCTGCAGGGGAGTTCAGCTACGAGCAGTACTTC
V gene: TRBV6-5
J gene: TRBJ2-7
clone size: once
D gene: NA

CDR3 protein: CASSTTSGRTGELFF
CDR3 DNA: TGTGCCAGCAGCACAACTAGCGGGAGGACCGGGGAGCTGTTTTTT
V gene: TRBV7-2
J gene: TRBJ2-2
clone size: few
D gene: TRBD2

CDR3 protein: CASSPGTSLYEQYF
CDR3 DNA: TGTGCCAGCAGTCCAGGGACTAGTCTCTACGAGCAGTACTTC
V gene: TRBV27
J gene: TRBJ2-7
clone size: NA
D gene: TRBD2

CDR3 protein: CASSDAGGNTEAFF
CDR3 DNA: TGTGCCAGCAGTGATGCCGGGGGAAACACTGAAGCTTTCTTT
V gene: TRBV2
J gene: TRBJ1-1
clone size: few
D gene: NA

CDR3 protein: CATGPGQGFTEAFF
CDR3 DNA: TGTGCCACCGGACCGGGACAGGGGTTCACTGAAGCTTTCTTT
V gene: TRBV4-2
J gene: TRBJ1-1
clone size: NA
D gene: TRBD1